Sequencing of this TCR beta chain was carried out in a study of blood T cells in healthy people across ages. Peripheral blood, about 10 milliliters per donor, was collected. With regard to this clonotype: Antigen: not known.

General observations from the study: More naive CD4+ cells and higher diversity marked long-lived donors relative to aged donors. Conclusively comparing naive with antigen-experienced cells was impossible with unsorted PBMCs. It was held that diversity estimates obtained from one million T cells represented underestimates.

PCR was performed a second time for roughly 6 to 12 cycles using a sample-barcoded 5' primer and a J-beta primer mix. TCRdb ran MiXCR on the 5' RACE reads and lists one entry per CDR3 protein. This sample has 1.8 million or so distinct CDR3 sequences; approximately 39% occur once, and the top ten carry more than 20%. Sequencing input: blood. This TCR came from a human donor in good health.

In nucleotides, the CDR3 is TGCAGTGCTAGAGGGGGGGACGCCTATGGCTACACCTTC. Its protein is CSARGGDAYGYTF. This chain uses TRBV20-1 with TRBJ1-2, with a weak D call TRBD1 (5 bases). Trimming removed 1 base from V and 4 bases from J, with 10 bases in between. The CDR3 is made up of 13 amino acids. Germline lookup yields CDR1 DFQATT and CDR2 SNEGSKA (reference sequence).